These T cell receptor beta chains were read from a single sample in a study of early T cells in non-severe SARS-CoV-2 infection. TCRdb recomputed calls from the 5' RACE reads with MiXCR, one row per CDR3 protein. The data hold more than 30,000 distinct CDR3 sequences, with under 6.5% observed a single time. The specimen sequenced was whole blood. Every receptor here comes from an adult who was a healthcare worker with PCR-confirmed SARS-CoV-2 infection or an uninfected control (not recorded which). Both conserved end residues are part of each CDR3.

>TRBJ2-1|TRBV2
CASGTGTSGSNEQFF
>TRBJ1-2|TRBV25-1
CASTSDRAVDGYTF
>TRBJ2-7|TRBV11-2
CASSFHPLYEQYF
>TRBJ2-3|TRBV5-1
CASSYGTSQYF
>TRBJ1-4|TRBV7-9
CASSSQGDVEKLFF
>TRBJ2-1|TRBV28
CASSFPDPEQIAGGTSYNEQFF
>TRBJ1-1|TRBV7-6
CASSFGPTNTEAFF
>TRBJ1-1|TRBV20-1
CSATGGSTEAFF
>TRBJ2-7|TRBV5-1
CASSAGTGPLYEQYF
>TRBJ1-5|TRBV30
CAWSVLGQGAGQPQHF
>TRBJ1-2|TRBV20-1
CSAITGAYGYTF
>TRBJ2-3|TRBV5-1
CASSLGLAADTQYF
>TRBJ1-1|TRBV30
CAWSVLADTEAFF
>TRBJ1-2|TRBV2
CASSPGGGYGYTF
>TRBJ1-1|TRBV6-6
CASSYGSGNTEAFF
>TRBJ1-5|TRBV28
CASSLPTSNQPQHF
>TRBJ2-5|TRBV6-5
CASSYRLGLGETQYF
>TRBJ1-5|TRBV10-3
CAISEFGRRDNQPQHF